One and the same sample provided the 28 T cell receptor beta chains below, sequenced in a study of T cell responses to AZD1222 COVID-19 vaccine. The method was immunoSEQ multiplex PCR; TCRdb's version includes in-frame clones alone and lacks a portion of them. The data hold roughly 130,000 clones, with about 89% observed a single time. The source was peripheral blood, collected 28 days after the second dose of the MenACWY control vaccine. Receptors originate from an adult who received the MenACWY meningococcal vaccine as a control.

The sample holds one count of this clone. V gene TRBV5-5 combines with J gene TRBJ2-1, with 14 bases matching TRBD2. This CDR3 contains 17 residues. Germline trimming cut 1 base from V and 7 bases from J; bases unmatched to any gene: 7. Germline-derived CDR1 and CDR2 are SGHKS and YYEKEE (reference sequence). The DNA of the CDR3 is TGTGCCAGCAGCTTGTACGGGACTAGCGGGAGAGGGAATGAGCAGTTCTTC. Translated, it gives CASSLYGTSGRGNEQFF.

CDR3 region: CASSPSPGRNTGELFF. CDR3 sequence (DNA): TGTGCCAGCTCACCCAGCCCCGGTCGGAACACCGGGGAGCTGTTTTTT. The chain recombines TRBV18 with TRBJ2-2; the D is unclear. The CDR3 runs 16 residues. V lost 3 bases and J lost 1, with 12 bases in between. Germline CDR1 is KGHSH and CDR2 is LQKENI. The full variable domain, with the rest looked up from reference TRBV18 and TRBJ2-2, is NAGVMQNPRHLVRRRGQEARLRCSPMKGHSHVYWYRQLPEEGLKFMVYLQKENIIDESGMPKERFSAEFPKEGPSILRIQQVVRGDSAAYFCASSPSPGRNTGELFFGEGSRLTVL.

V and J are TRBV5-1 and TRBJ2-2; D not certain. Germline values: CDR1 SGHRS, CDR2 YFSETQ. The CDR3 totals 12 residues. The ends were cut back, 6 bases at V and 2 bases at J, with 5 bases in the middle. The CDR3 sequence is CASTSNTGELFF. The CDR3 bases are TGCGCCAGCACCTCCAACACCGGGGAGCTGTTTTTT. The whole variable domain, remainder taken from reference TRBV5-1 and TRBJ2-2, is KAGVTQTPRYLIKTRGQQVTLSCSPISGHRSVSWYQQTPGQGLQFLFEYFSETQRNKGNFPGRFSGRQFSNSRSEMNVSTLELGDSALYLCASTSNTGELFFGEGSRLTVL.

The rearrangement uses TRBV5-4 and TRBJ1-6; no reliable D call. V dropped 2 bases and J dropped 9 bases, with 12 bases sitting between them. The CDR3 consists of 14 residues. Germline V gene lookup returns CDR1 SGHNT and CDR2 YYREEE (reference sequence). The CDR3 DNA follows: TGTGCCAGCAGCTTCGGAGAGTGGGCTTCACCCCTCCACTTT. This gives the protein CASSFGEWASPLHF.

CDR3 residues: CATNLDGARPNSPLHF. The DNA of the CDR3 is TGTGCCACCAACCTCGACGGGGCACGGCCCAATTCACCCCTCCACTTT. The chain employs TRBV5-4 and TRBJ1-6; weak D call: TRBD1 (5 bases). The CDR3 has 16 amino acids. Germline V lookup: CDR1 SGHNT, CDR2 YYREEE (reference sequence). The germline V and J ends were trimmed by 9 bases and 7 bases, with 23 bases remaining between them. Full variable domain (missing parts from reference TRBV5-4 and TRBJ1-6): ETGVTQSPTHLIKTRGQQVTLRCSSQSGHNTVSWYQQALGQGPQFIFQYYREEENGRGNFPPRFSGLQFPNYSSELNVNALELDDSALYLCATNLDGARPNSPLHFGNGTRLTVT.

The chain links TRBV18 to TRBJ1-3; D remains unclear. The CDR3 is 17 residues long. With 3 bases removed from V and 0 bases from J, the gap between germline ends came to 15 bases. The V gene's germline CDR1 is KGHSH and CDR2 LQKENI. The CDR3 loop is CASSPRVQKFSGNTIYF. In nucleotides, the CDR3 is TGTGCCAGCTCACCTCGAGTACAAAAATTCTCTGGAAACACCATATATTTT. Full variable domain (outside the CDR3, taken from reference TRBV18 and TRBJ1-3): NAGVMQNPRHLVRRRGQEARLRCSPMKGHSHVYWYRQLPEEGLKFMVYLQKENIIDESGMPKERFSAEFPKEGPSILRIQQVVRGDSAAYFCASSPRVQKFSGNTIYFGEGSWLTVV.

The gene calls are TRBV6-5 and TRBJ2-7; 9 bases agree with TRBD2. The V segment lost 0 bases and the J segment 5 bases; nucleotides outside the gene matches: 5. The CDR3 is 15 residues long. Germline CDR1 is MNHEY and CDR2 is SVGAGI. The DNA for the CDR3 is TGTGCCAGCAGTTACTCTGGCGGGAGGGGGAACGAGCAGTACTTC. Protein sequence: CASSYSGGRGNEQYF.

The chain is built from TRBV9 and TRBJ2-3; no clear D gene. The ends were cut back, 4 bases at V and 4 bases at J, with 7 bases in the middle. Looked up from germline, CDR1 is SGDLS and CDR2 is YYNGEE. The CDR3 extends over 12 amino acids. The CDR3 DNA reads TGTGCCAGCAGCCGAGTGGCAGATACGCAGTATTTT. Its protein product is CASSRVADTQYF.

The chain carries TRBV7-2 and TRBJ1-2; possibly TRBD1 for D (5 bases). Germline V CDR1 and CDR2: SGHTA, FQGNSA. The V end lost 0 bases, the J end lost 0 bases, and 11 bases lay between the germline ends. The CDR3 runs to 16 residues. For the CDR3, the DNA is TGTGCCAGCAGCTTAGCGCTGGGGGGATCTAACTATGGCTACACCTTC. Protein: CASSLALGGSNYGYTF.

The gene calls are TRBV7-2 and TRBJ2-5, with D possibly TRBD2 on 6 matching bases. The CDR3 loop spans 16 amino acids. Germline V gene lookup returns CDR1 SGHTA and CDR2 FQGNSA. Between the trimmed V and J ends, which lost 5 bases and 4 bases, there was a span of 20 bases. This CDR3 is CASSVDINAGRETQYF. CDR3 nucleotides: TGTGCCAGCAGCGTAGACATCAACGCGGGACGAGAGACCCAGTACTTC.

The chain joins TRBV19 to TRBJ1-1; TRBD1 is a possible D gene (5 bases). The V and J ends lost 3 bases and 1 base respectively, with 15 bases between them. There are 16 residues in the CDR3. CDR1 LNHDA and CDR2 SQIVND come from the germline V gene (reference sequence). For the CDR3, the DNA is TGTGCCAGTAGTATCAGGGCAGGGAGGGAGAACACTGAAGCTTTCTTT. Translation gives CASSIRAGRENTEAFF.

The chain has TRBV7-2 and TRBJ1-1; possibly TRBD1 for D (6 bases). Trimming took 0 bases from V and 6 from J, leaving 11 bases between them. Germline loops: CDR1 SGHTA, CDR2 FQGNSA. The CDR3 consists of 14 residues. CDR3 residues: CASSLARHRAEAFF. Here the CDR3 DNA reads TGTGCCAGCAGCTTAGCCCGTCACAGGGCTGAAGCTTTCTTT.

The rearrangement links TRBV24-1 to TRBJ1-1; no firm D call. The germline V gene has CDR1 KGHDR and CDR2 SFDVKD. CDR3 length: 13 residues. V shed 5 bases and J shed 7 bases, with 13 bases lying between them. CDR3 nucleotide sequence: TGTGCCACCAGTGCAGGAGGATTGGGTGAAGCTTTCTTT. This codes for CATSAGGLGEAFF.

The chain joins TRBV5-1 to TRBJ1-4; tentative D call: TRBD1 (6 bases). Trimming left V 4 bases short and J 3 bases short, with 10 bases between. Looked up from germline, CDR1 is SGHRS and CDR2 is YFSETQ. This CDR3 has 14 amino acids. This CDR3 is CASSVQGSNEKLFF. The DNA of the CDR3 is TGCGCCAGCAGCGTGCAGGGGTCTAATGAAAAACTGTTTTTT.

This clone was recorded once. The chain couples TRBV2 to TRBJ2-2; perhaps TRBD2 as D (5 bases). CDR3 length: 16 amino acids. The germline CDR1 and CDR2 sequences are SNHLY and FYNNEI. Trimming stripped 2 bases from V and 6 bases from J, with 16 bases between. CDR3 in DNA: TGTGCCAGCAGTGAAAGGCAGAGGACTGATGCCGGGGAGCTGTTTTTT. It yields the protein CASSERQRTDAGELFF.

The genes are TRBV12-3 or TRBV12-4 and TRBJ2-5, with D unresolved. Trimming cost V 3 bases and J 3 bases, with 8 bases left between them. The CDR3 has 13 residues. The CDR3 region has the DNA TGTGCCAGCAGTTTTTCCGGTGAAGAGACCCAGTACTTC. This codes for CASSFSGEETQYF.

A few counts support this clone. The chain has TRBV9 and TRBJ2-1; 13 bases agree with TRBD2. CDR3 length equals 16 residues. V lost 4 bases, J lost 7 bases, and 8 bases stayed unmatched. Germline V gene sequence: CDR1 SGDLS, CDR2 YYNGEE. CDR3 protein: CASSTHGTSGINEQFF. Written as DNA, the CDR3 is TGTGCCAGCAGCACCCACGGGACTAGCGGGATAAATGAGCAGTTCTTC.

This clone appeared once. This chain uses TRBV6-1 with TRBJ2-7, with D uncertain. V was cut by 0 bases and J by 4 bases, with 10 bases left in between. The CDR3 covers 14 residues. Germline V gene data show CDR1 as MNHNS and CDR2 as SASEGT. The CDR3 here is CASSEANPVYEQYF. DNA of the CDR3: TGTGCCAGCAGTGAAGCAAACCCTGTTTACGAGCAGTACTTC.

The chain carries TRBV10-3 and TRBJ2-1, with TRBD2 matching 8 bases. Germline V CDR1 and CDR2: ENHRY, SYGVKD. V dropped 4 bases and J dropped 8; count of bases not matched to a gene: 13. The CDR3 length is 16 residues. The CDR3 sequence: CAISVPPGTSFDEQFF. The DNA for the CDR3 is TGTGCCATCAGTGTACCACCCGGGACTAGTTTCGATGAGCAGTTCTTC.

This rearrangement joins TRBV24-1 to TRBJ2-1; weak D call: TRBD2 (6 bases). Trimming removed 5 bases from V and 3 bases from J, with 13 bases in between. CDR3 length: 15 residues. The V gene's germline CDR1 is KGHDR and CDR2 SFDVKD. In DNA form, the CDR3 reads TGTGCCACCAGTGGGGGGGTTTGGGGCTACAATGAGCAGTTCTTC. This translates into CATSGGVWGYNEQFF.

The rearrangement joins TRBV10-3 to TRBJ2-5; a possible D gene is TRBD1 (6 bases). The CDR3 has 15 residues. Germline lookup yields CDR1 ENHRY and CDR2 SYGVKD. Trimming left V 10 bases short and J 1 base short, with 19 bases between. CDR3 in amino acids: CATGDARLGQETQYF. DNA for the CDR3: TGTGCCACAGGGGACGCGCGCTTGGGCCAAGAGACCCAGTACTTC.

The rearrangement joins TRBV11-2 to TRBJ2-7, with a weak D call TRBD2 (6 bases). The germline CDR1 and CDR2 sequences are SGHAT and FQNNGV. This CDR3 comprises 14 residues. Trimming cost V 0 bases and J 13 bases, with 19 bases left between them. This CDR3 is CASSLDSGLSRFYF. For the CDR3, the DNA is TGTGCCAGCAGCTTAGACTCGGGACTCTCTAGGTTCTACTTC.

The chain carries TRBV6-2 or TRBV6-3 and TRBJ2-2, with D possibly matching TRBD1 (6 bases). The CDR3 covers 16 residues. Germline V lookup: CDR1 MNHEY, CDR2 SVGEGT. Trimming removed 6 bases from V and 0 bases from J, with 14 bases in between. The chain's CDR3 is CASSRDRPPNTGELFF. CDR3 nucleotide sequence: TGTGCCAGCAGCCGCGACAGGCCTCCGAACACCGGGGAGCTGTTTTTT.

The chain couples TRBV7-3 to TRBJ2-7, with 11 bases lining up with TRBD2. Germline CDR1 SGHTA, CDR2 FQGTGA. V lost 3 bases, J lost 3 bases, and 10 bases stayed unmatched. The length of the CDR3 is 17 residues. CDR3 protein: CASSFYPMTSGDYEQYF. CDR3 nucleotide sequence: TGTGCCAGCAGCTTCTATCCAATGACTAGCGGGGACTACGAGCAGTACTTC.

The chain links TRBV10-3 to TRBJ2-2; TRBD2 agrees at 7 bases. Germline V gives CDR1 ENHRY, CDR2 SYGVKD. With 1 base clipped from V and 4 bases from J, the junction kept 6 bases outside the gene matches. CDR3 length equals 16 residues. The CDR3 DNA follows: TGTGCCATCAGTGAGTTGGCGGGAGTGGGCACCGGGGAGCTGTTTTTT. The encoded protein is CAISELAGVGTGELFF.

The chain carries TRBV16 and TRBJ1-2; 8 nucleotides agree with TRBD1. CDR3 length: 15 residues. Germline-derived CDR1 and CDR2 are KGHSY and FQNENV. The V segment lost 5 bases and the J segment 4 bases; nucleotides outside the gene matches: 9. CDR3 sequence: CASSAQGAGSYGYTF. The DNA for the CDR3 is TGTGCCAGCAGCGCCCAGGGGGCGGGGAGCTATGGCTACACCTTC.

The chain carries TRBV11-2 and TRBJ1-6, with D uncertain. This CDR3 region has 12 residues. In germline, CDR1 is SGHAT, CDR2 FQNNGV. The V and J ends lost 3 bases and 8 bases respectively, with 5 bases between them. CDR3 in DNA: TGTGCCAGCAGCTTCGCGGATTCACCCCTCCACTTT. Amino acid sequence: CASSFADSPLHF.

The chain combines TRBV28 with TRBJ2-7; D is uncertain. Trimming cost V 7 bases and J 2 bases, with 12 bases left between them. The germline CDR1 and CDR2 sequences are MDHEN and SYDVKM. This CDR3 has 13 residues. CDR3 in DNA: TGTGCCAGCACGCCCGGGCCCCCCTACGAGCAGTACTTC. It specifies CASTPGPPYEQYF.